These 17 T cell receptor beta chains were all obtained from the same sample, sequenced in a study of CD8+CD57+ T cells in acquired aplastic anemia. Genomic DNA constituted the template upon which TCR beta VDJ and CDR3 profiling was performed. Each CDR3 protein gets one entry after TCRdb re-called the reads with MiXCR. The table lists about 220,000 distinct CDR3 sequences, roughly 33% of them singletons, with 1.1% in the top ten. The sequencing sample was made of sorted CD4+, CD8+, or CD8+CD57+ T cells (not recorded which) from PBMCs. The receptors were gathered from a human donor in good health, serving as a control.

This clonotype was observed many times. The chain has TRBV12-3 or TRBV12-4 and TRBJ1-1, with unresolved D. The V gene lost 2 bases and the J gene lost 0 bases, with 16 bases spanning the gap. The CDR3 totals 17 residues. The CDR3 DNA follows: TGTGCCAGCAGTTTATATCGTCTCGGGGTACTGAACACTGAAGCTTTCTTT. This encodes CASSLYRLGVLNTEAFF.

This clonotype showed up many times. The rearrangement links TRBV24-1 to TRBJ2-3; D possibly corresponds to TRBD2 (6 bases). Trimming pared 5 bases from V and 1 base from J, leaving 9 bases between. Germline CDR1 KGHDR, CDR2 SFDVKD. The CDR3 runs to 14 residues. CDR3 amino acids: CATSARLGTDTQYF. The CDR3 region has the DNA TGTGCCACCAGTGCGAGACTAGGCACAGATACGCAGTATTTT.

This clonotype appeared a few times. In DNA form, the CDR3 reads TGTGCCAGCAGACCCATTGGGAGGTATGGGGCTTTCTTT. It translates to CASRPIGRYGAFF. V is TRBV11-2 and J is TRBJ1-1; D not certain. The CDR3 consists of 13 residues. The germline V gene has CDR1 SGHAT and CDR2 FQNNGV. V was pared by 6 bases and J by 11 bases, with 19 bases between.

The rearrangement joins TRBV10-3 to TRBJ2-5, with TRBD2 matching over 12 bases. Germline CDR1 reads ENHRY; CDR2 reads SYGVKD. This CDR3 is 15 amino acids long. V shed 2 bases and J 9 bases; nucleotides not matched to a gene: 7. Written as DNA, the CDR3 is TGTGCCATCAGTGAGGGACTAGCGGGGATCGGGGCCCAGTACTTC. It translates to CAISEGLAGIGAQYF.

The J gene is TRBJ2-7, the V gene TRBV2, with TRBD2 matching 10 bases. V lost 6 bases, J lost 3 bases, and 8 bases stayed unmatched. This CDR3 is 15 amino acids long. Germline-derived CDR1 and CDR2 are SNHLY and FYNNEI. The CDR3 protein is CASSAGLAENYEQYV. The CDR3 DNA reads TGTGCCAGCAGCGCCGGACTAGCGGAGAACTACGAGCAGTACGTC.

Only a few counts were recorded for this clonotype. This chain links TRBV7-9 with TRBJ1-1, with a possible D match to TRBD1 (5 bases). The CDR3 contains 17 residues. Germline V CDR1 and CDR2: SEHNR, FQNEAQ (reference sequence). The ends were cut back, 1 base at V and 4 bases at J, with 19 bases in the middle. This CDR3 reads CASSLVLTGGVATEAFF. In DNA form, the CDR3 reads TGTGCCAGCAGCTTAGTCCTCACGGGGGGGGTGGCCACTGAAGCTTTCTTT. Looking up the rest from reference TRBV7-9 and TRBJ1-1 gives the full variable domain: DTGVSQNPRHKITKRGQNVTFRCDPISEHNRLYWYRQTLGQGPEFLTYFQNEAQLEKSRLLSDRFSAERPKGSFSTLEIQRTEQGDSAMYLCASSLVLTGGVATEAFFGQGTRLTVV.

This clonotype has ten or more counts. The genes are TRBV7-8 and TRBJ2-1; no reliable D call. The V gene lost 4 bases and the J gene lost 0 bases, with 7 bases spanning the gap. This CDR3 has 14 amino acids. The germline V gene encodes CDR1 SGHVS and CDR2 FQNEAQ. The CDR3 sequence is CASSSRSSYNEQFF. In nucleotides, the CDR3 is TGTGCCAGCAGCTCCAGGAGCTCCTACAATGAGCAGTTCTTC. The complete variable domain, with remaining parts taken from reference TRBV7-8 and TRBJ2-1, reads GAGVSQSPRYKVAKRGQDVALRCDPISGHVSLFWYQQALGQGPEFLTYFQNEAQLDKSGLPSDRFFAERPEGSVSTLKIQRTQQEDSAVYLCASSSRSSYNEQFFGPGTRLTVL.

This clonotype was observed many times. The rearrangement links TRBV19 to TRBJ2-3; 7 nucleotides align to TRBD2. The V segment lost 5 bases and the J segment 0 bases; nucleotides outside the gene matches: 2. The CDR3 is made up of 14 amino acids. CDR1 is LNHDA, CDR2 SQIVND, per germline (reference sequence). The CDR3 loop reads CASSPGLSTDTQYF. The CDR3 coding sequence is TGTGCCAGTAGTCCGGGACTAAGCACAGATACGCAGTATTTT.

The chain uses TRBV19 and TRBJ1-5, with 7 bases identical to TRBD1. V gave up 7 bases and J gave up 5 bases; unmatched junction bases: 11. This CDR3 spans 15 amino acids. The germline gives CDR1 LNHDA, CDR2 SQIVND (reference sequence). The DNA for the CDR3 is TGTGCCAGTACTCGACAGGGAAAAAAGGATCAGCCCCAGCATTTT. It is translated as CASTRQGKKDQPQHF.

This chain connects TRBV25-1 to TRBJ2-1, with TRBD2 matching over 12 bases. Germline assignment: CDR1 MGHDK and CDR2 SYGVNS. Trimming cost V 6 bases and J 6 bases; bases outside gene matches: 6. The CDR3 has 15 residues. CDR3 DNA: TGTGCCAGCAGGGATCTAGCGGGAGGGGTCAATGAGCAGTTCTTC. Protein: CASRDLAGGVNEQFF.

This clonotype was observed at least ten times. Because the CDR3's place on the DNA is in doubt, the DNA is left out and the CDR3 is given as listed by TCRdb. This chain connects TRBV19 to TRBJ1-4; the D call TRBD1 from the table was never checked on the DNA. Germline CDR1 and CDR2: LNHDA and SQIVND (reference sequence). The CDR3 has 13 amino acids, counting both end residues. CDR3 residues: CASSGQGAEKLFF.

This clonotype was counted at least ten times. This chain joins TRBV2 and TRBJ2-7, with 7 bases fitting TRBD2. V shed 6 bases and J 4 bases; nucleotides not matched to a gene: 12. Germline-derived CDR1 and CDR2 are SNHLY and FYNNEI. The CDR3 is 15 amino acids. The CDR3 DNA reads TGTGCCAGCAGCCAAGGTGGCGGGAGTCCATACGAGCAGTACTTC. Its protein is CASSQGGGSPYEQYF.

This chain joins TRBV7-2 and TRBJ2-5, with D perhaps matching TRBD2 (5 bases). Trimming pared 3 bases from V and 5 bases from J, leaving 10 bases between. The CDR3 has 13 amino acids. Germline V gives CDR1 SGHTA, CDR2 FQGNSA. The CDR3 DNA is TGTGCCAGCAGCTTGGCCGGAGGCGAGACCCAGTACTTC. This encodes CASSLAGGETQYF.

Turning to this clonotype: One end of the junction does not line up with germline, which may come from a read error. This chain joins TRBV4-1 and TRBJ1-2; D gene uncertain. CDR3 length: 16 amino acids. The germline V gene encodes CDR1 MGHRA and CDR2 YSYEKL. The CDR3 region has the DNA TGCGCCAGCAGCTACTCCAGTCAAGGAGGGAACTATGGCTGCACCTTC. It specifies CASSYSSQGGNYGCTF.

This clonotype was observed a handful of times. The chain has TRBV5-8 and TRBJ1-5; 10 bases fit TRBD1. J lost 3 bases, V lost 3 bases, and 3 bases had no gene match. From germline, CDR1 is SGHTS and CDR2 YDEGEE. The length of the CDR3 is 15 residues. The CDR3 sequence: CASSSGQGFNQPQHF. Written as DNA, the CDR3 is TGTGCCAGCAGCTCGGGACAGGGGTTCAATCAGCCCCAGCATTTT.

As regards this clonotype: Mismatch with germline at one junction end may stem from a read error. V and J are TRBV2 and TRBJ2-3, with D unclear. This CDR3 has 14 residues. The germline CDR1 and CDR2 sequences are SNHLY and FYNNEI. CDR3 sequence (DNA): TGTGCCAGCAGTAAAGCCAAAAGCACAGATACGCAGTATTTT. It specifies CASSKAKSTDTQYF.

This chain connects TRBV2 to TRBJ2-3, with TRBD2 as a possible D gene (5 bases). The CDR3 consists of 17 residues. Trimming left V 8 bases short and J 0 bases short, with 21 bases between. Germline V gene lookup returns CDR1 SNHLY and CDR2 FYNNEI. The CDR3 region is CASVARERLGSTDTQYF. CDR3 nucleotides: TGTGCCAGCGTGGCCCGGGAAAGATTAGGTAGCACAGATACGCAGTATTTT.